These 25 T cell receptor beta chains originate from one sample sequenced in a study of T cells expressing NK-cell markers. TCRdb reprocessed the 5' RACE reads and keeps a single row for each CDR3 protein, giving no DNA. The table lists about 260,000 distinct CDR3 sequences, with about 0.4% in the top ten. Sequencing input: blood T cells: a sorted CD56 or NKG2C T cell subset, CD4+ or CD8+ T cells, or bulk PBMC T cells (not recorded which). The receptor source for this set is a man aged 18-30 years in good health.

V is TRBV7-2 and J is TRBJ2-5; TCRdb returns TRBD1, unconfirmable since there is no DNA. The V gene's germline CDR1 is SGHTA and CDR2 FQGNSA. The CDR3 loop spans 12 amino acids. The CDR3 sequence is CASTPPSETQYF.

The chain has TRBV11-2 and TRBJ2-1; TCRdb calls TRBD2, which cannot be checked without DNA. Per the germline V gene, CDR1 is SGHAT and CDR2 is FQNNGV. This CDR3 contains 15 residues. The CDR3 region is CASRPEGAGYNEQFF.

The chain is built from TRBV2 and TRBJ2-7; there is no DNA to check the TCRdb D call of TRBD1. The CDR3 is 16 residues long. Germline CDR1 reads SNHLY; CDR2 reads FYNNEI. The CDR3 here is CASSEARGQGGVEQYF.

The chain is built from TRBV12-3 or TRBV12-4 and TRBJ1-2; TCRdb's D gene call, TRBD1, goes unchecked for lack of DNA. The CDR3 extends over 17 amino acids. The CDR3 here is CASTSRDRANMDYGYTF.

This chain joins TRBV7-2 and TRBJ1-2; TCRdb names TRBD1, which stays unverified in the absence of DNA. This CDR3 has 15 amino acids. Germline lookup yields CDR1 SGHTA and CDR2 FQGNSA. This CDR3 is CASSLSSGGPYGYTF.

The CDR3 region is CASSLSGGEAFF. V gene TRBV6-5 combines with J gene TRBJ1-1; the D gene TCRdb calls, TRBD1, cannot be checked with no DNA. The CDR3 loop spans 12 amino acids. CDR1 MNHEY and CDR2 SVGAGI come from the germline V gene.

This chain connects TRBV20-1 to TRBJ2-1; TCRdb's assignment of TRBD2 cannot be checked, as there is no DNA. Germline V gene lookup returns CDR1 DFQATT and CDR2 SNEGSKA (reference sequence). The CDR3 extends over 14 amino acids. The chain's CDR3 is CSASGPSAISEQFF.

V and J are TRBV19 and TRBJ2-5; without DNA, the TCRdb call of TRBD1 cannot be checked. Germline loops: CDR1 LNHDA, CDR2 SQIVND (reference sequence). This CDR3 has 13 amino acids. The CDR3 reads CASSPGGTETQYF.

The J gene is TRBJ2-2, the V gene TRBV18; the D call from TCRdb, TRBD1, cannot be confirmed without DNA. CDR3 length equals 15 residues. Per germline, CDR1 KGHSH and CDR2 LQKENI. The CDR3 is CASSRDILDTGELFF.

CDR3 in amino acids: CSARGGRPGTYEQYF. This chain joins TRBV20-1 and TRBJ2-7; TCRdb reports TRBD2, a call that lacks DNA to check it against. CDR1 and CDR2 from the germline V gene are DFQATT and SNEGSKA (reference sequence). There are 15 residues in the CDR3.

V is TRBV4-3 and J is TRBJ2-5; there is no DNA to check the TCRdb D call of TRBD2. The CDR3 length is 16 residues. Germline CDR1 reads LGHNA; CDR2 reads YSLEER. CDR3 sequence: CASSQVAQGHRETQYF.

The chain is built from TRBV10-3 and TRBJ2-7; TCRdb designates TRBD2, a call that cannot be tested without DNA. Germline loops: CDR1 ENHRY, CDR2 SYGVKD. The length of the CDR3 is 14 residues. The CDR3 sequence is CAVLPGQGSYEQYF.

Here the CDR3 reads CAISGTDYTGELFF. The chain is built from TRBV10-3 and TRBJ2-2. The CDR3 extends over 14 amino acids. CDR1 is ENHRY, CDR2 SYGVKD, per germline.

The chain couples TRBV19 to TRBJ2-3; there is no DNA to check the TCRdb D call of TRBD1. The CDR3 consists of 18 residues. Germline loops: CDR1 LNHDA, CDR2 SQIVND (reference sequence). CDR3 region: CASRSRTGEAPVVDTQYF.

The chain couples TRBV24-1 to TRBJ2-1. Germline V gene sequence: CDR1 KGHDR, CDR2 SFDVKD. The CDR3 is 15 amino acids. The CDR3 protein is CATSVAGVPYNEQFF.

The chain links TRBV20-1 to TRBJ1-2; there is no DNA to check the TCRdb D call of TRBD1. The CDR3 loop spans 13 amino acids. Germline lookup yields CDR1 DFQATT and CDR2 SNEGSKA (reference sequence). The CDR3 loop is CSARVGTGLGYTF.

The rearrangement uses TRBV18 and TRBJ2-3; TCRdb names TRBD2, which stays unverified in the absence of DNA. The germline V gene encodes CDR1 KGHSH and CDR2 LQKENI. The CDR3 length is 16 residues. The CDR3 loop reads CASSPPASGSTDTQYF. The whole variable domain, remainder taken from reference TRBV18 and TRBJ2-3, is NAGVMQNPRHLVRRRGQEARLRCSPMKGHSHVYWYRQLPEEGLKFMVYLQKENIIDESGMPKERFSAEFPKEGPSILRIQQVVRGDSAAYFCASSPPASGSTDTQYFGPGTRLTVL.

The V gene is TRBV20-1, the J gene TRBJ2-7; the D call from TCRdb, TRBD1, cannot be confirmed without DNA. The CDR3 covers 13 residues. The V gene's germline CDR1 is DFQATT and CDR2 SNEGSKA (reference sequence). CDR3 residues: CSAPEKRFYEQYF.

This chain uses TRBV5-1 with TRBJ2-1. The CDR3 totals 15 residues. Looked up from germline, CDR1 is SGHRS and CDR2 is YFSETQ. The CDR3 reads CASSLHRPSYNEQFF.

The rearrangement joins TRBV12-3 or TRBV12-4 to TRBJ2-1. This CDR3 is 12 amino acids long. The CDR3 loop is CASSSQRERQFF.

The V and J genes are TRBV2 and TRBJ2-4. CDR1 SNHLY and CDR2 FYNNEI come from the germline V gene. The CDR3 totals 15 residues. CDR3 protein: CASSVIRPGKNIQYF.

This chain connects TRBV11-1 to TRBJ2-1. There are 13 residues in the CDR3. Germline V gene lookup returns CDR1 SGHAT and CDR2 FQDESV (reference sequence). The CDR3 sequence is CASSLVVPNEQFF.

The V and J genes are TRBV18 and TRBJ1-1. Germline lookup yields CDR1 KGHSH and CDR2 LQKENI. The CDR3 is 15 amino acids. CDR3 in amino acids: CASSPPGGSVTEAFF.

The rearrangement links TRBV12-3 or TRBV12-4 to TRBJ2-7; TCRdb returns TRBD2, unconfirmable since there is no DNA. The CDR3 is 17 amino acids. The chain's CDR3 is CASSLGSTSGSGSEQYF.

The rearrangement links TRBV4-1 to TRBJ2-3. This CDR3 comprises 15 residues. CDR1 MGHRA and CDR2 YSYEKL come from the germline V gene. CDR3 in amino acids: CASSQAQEPTDTQYF.